One and the same sample provided the 17 T cell receptor beta chains below, sequenced in a study of shared clonotypes between healthy human individuals. Using immunoSEQ multiplex PCR, the repertoire was profiled, and TCRdb retains in-frame clones only, with some absent. The sample has more than 400,000 clones, more than 95% seen once; the top ten hold nearly 0.065%. Sequenced sample: naive CD4+ T cells sorted from blood. Subset: CD45RA+ positively selected. The receptors were sampled from a woman aged 30 to 39 in good health.

The CDR3 DNA follows: TGTGCCAGCAACAAGTTAGCGGGAGGTGAAAACGAGCAGTACTTC. Protein product: CASNKLAGGENEQYF. This chain joins TRBV27 and TRBJ2-7, with TRBD2 matching over 10 bases. The V gene's germline CDR1 is MNHEY and CDR2 SMNVEV (reference sequence). With V trimmed by 7 bases and J by 5 bases, 11 bases remained unmatched. This CDR3 contains 15 residues.

This chain joins TRBV29-1 and TRBJ2-1, with D possibly matching TRBD1 (5 bases). The germline V gene encodes CDR1 SQVTM and CDR2 ANQGSEA. This CDR3 spans 13 amino acids. V was clipped by 4 bases and J by 7 bases, with 14 bases between them. The CDR3 region has the DNA TGCAGCGTTGCGGCTCTGGGGCCGAATGAGCAGTTCTTC. Translated, it gives CSVAALGPNEQFF.

The genes are TRBV28 and TRBJ1-2; no clear D. Germline assignment: CDR1 MDHEN and CDR2 SYDVKM. V was trimmed by 5 bases and J by 7 bases, leaving 17 bases between them. The CDR3 has 14 residues. This CDR3 reads CASSISGIGSGYTF. CDR3 DNA: TGTGCCAGCAGTATCTCTGGGATTGGCTCTGGCTACACCTTC.

The rearrangement joins TRBV6-7 to TRBJ2-7, with D possibly matching TRBD2 (6 bases). TRBV6-7 is an ORF for which the function is uncertain. This CDR3 region has 12 residues. V dropped 9 bases and J dropped 11 bases, with 20 bases sitting between them. CDR3 amino acids: CARPAVRGLEYF. CDR3 DNA: TGTGCCAGACCTGCGGTGCGGGGTTTGGAGTACTTC.

The rearrangement uses TRBV2 and TRBJ1-4; TRBD1 is a possible D gene (6 bases). CDR3 length: 13 amino acids. Deletions cut 6 bases from V and 8 bases from J, with 13 bases between. CDR1 SNHLY and CDR2 FYNNEI come from the germline V gene. CDR3 DNA: TGTGCCAGCAGAATACCTGGGGGCGAAAAACTGTTTTTT. Translating gives CASRIPGGEKLFF. Supplemented by reference TRBV2 and TRBJ1-4, the full variable domain reads EPEVTQTPSHQVTQMGQEVILRCVPISNHLYFYWYRQILGQKVEFLVSFYNNEISEKSEIFDDQFSVERPDGSNFTLKIRSTKLEDSAMYFCASRIPGGEKLFFGSGTQLSVL.

The chain recombines TRBV4-1 with TRBJ1-5, with TRBD1 as a possible D gene (5 bases). V dropped 6 bases and J dropped 2 bases, with 11 bases sitting between them. Germline CDR1 and CDR2: MGHRA and YSYEKL. CDR3 length equals 14 residues. CDR3 in DNA: TGCGCCAGCAGACCGCAGGGCGGCAATCAGCCCCAGCATTTT. This encodes CASRPQGGNQPQHF.

This clone was found once. This CDR3 is also generated by other DNA sequences in the sample. The chain uses TRBV2 and TRBJ1-5; TRBD1 agrees at 9 bases. The germline CDR1 and CDR2 sequences are SNHLY and FYNNEI. V shed 6 bases, J shed 0 bases, and the junction held 3 bases outside the gene matches. The CDR3 consists of 15 residues. CDR3 sequence: CASRGQGLSNQPQHF. In DNA form, the CDR3 reads TGTGCCAGCAGGGGACAGGGACTTAGCAATCAGCCCCAGCATTTT.

This rearrangement joins TRBV6-5 to TRBJ2-2; no clear D gene. The germline V and J ends were trimmed by 5 bases and 3 bases, with 4 bases remaining between them. CDR1 and CDR2 (germline): MNHEY, SVGAGI. The CDR3 totals 12 residues. CDR3 amino acids: CASSQDTGELFF. DNA for the CDR3: TGTGCCAGCAGTCAGGACACCGGGGAGCTGTTTTTT.

V gene TRBV5-8 combines with J gene TRBJ1-3; D gene uncertain. The CDR3 contains 12 residues. V was pared by 4 bases and J by 4 bases, with 6 bases between. Germline lookup yields CDR1 SGHTS and CDR2 YDEGEE. The CDR3 protein is CASSRAGNTIYF. DNA for the CDR3: TGTGCCAGCAGCCGTGCGGGAAACACCATATATTTT.

V gene TRBV6-5 combines with J gene TRBJ1-2, with a possible D match to TRBD1 (5 bases). This CDR3 has 15 residues. Deletions cut 2 bases from V and 1 base from J, with 11 bases between. The germline V gene has CDR1 MNHEY and CDR2 SVGAGI. The CDR3 sequence is CASSYPGRGNYGYTF. The CDR3 DNA reads TGTGCCAGCAGTTACCCTGGAAGGGGTAACTATGGCTACACCTTC.

The rearrangement uses TRBV13 and TRBJ2-7; TRBD2 agrees at 7 bases. CDR3 length equals 15 residues. The V segment lost 4 bases and the J segment 2 bases; nucleotides outside the gene matches: 8. Germline V gene sequence: CDR1 PRHDT, CDR2 FYEKMQ (reference sequence). The CDR3 loop is CASSYWGGGPYEQYF. The CDR3 nucleotides read TGTGCCAGCAGCTACTGGGGGGGAGGGCCCTACGAGCAGTACTTC. The complete variable domain, with remaining parts taken from reference TRBV13 and TRBJ2-7, reads AAGVIQSPRHLIKEKRETATLKCYPIPRHDTVYWYQQGPGQDPQFLISFYEKMQSDKGSIPDRFSAQQFSDYHSELNMSSLELGDSALYFCASSYWGGGPYEQYFGPGTRLTVT.

This chain uses TRBV10-1 with TRBJ2-2; tentative D call: TRBD2 (6 bases). Germline lookup yields CDR1 WNHNN and CDR2 SYGVQD (reference sequence). The V gene lost 4 bases and the J gene lost 3 bases, with 9 bases spanning the gap. The CDR3 is made up of 14 amino acids. In DNA, the CDR3 is TGCGCCAGCAGTGCCGGGACTTACACCGGGGAGCTGTTTTTT. This translates into CASSAGTYTGELFF.

This chain joins TRBV5-6 and TRBJ2-1; 10 bases fit TRBD2. The CDR3 contains 19 residues. The germline V gene has CDR1 SGHDT and CDR2 YYEEEE. Trimming at V came to 2 bases and at J to 0 bases, leaving 11 bases not matched to a gene. CDR3 bases: TGTGCCAGCAGCTTTAGGACTAGCGGACCGACTAACTCCTACAATGAGCAGTTCTTC. This sequence encodes CASSFRTSGPTNSYNEQFF.

V gene TRBV5-1 combines with J gene TRBJ2-2, with TRBD2 matching 12 bases. Trimming took 4 bases from V and 4 from J; bases not matched to a gene: 5. The CDR3 is 16 amino acids. Germline-derived CDR1 and CDR2 are SGHRS and YFSETQ. The CDR3 nucleotides read TGCGCCAGCAGCGCACCGGGACTAGCGGGCACCGGGGAGCTGTTTTTT. This gives the protein CASSAPGLAGTGELFF.

The gene calls are TRBV2 and TRBJ2-4; possibly TRBD2 for D (6 bases). CDR1 and CDR2 (germline): SNHLY, FYNNEI. CDR3 length equals 16 residues. Trimming stripped 5 bases from V and 1 base from J, with 15 bases between. CDR3 nucleotide sequence: TGTGCCAGCAGTTCCCCGGGACTGGGGGCCAAAAACATTCAGTACTTC. Translation: CASSSPGLGAKNIQYF.

The chain joins TRBV6-1 to TRBJ1-1, with D possibly TRBD1 on 5 matching bases. Trimming pared 0 bases from V and 5 bases from J, leaving 13 bases between. The CDR3 extends over 15 amino acids. The germline gives CDR1 MNHNS, CDR2 SASEGT. This chain's CDR3 is CASSEAIYPGTEAFF. The CDR3 nucleotides are TGTGCCAGCAGTGAAGCGATCTACCCAGGGACTGAAGCTTTCTTT.

In nucleotides, the CDR3 is TGTGCCAGCAGCTCCGGGACAGGGTCATTACCTGAAGCTTTCTTT. This codes for CASSSGTGSLPEAFF. The chain joins TRBV7-9 to TRBJ1-1; TRBD1 matches 9 bases. Germline lookup yields CDR1 SEHNR and CDR2 FQNEAQ (reference sequence). The trim removed 4 bases at V and 6 bases at J, leaving 9 bases unmatched. The CDR3 runs to 15 residues.